Listed here is a single T cell receptor (beta chain). What it binds is not known. This sample stems from a study of T cells in localized non-small cell lung cancer. Study-level points and caveats: Uninvolved adjacent lung had higher T cell clonality than tumor and all other tissues. Adjacent lung exhibited a median of 57 among the 100 most abundant tumor clones.

Germline CDR1 SGHAT, CDR2 FQDESV (reference sequence). The junction had 2 bases not matched to a gene; V was cut back by 1 base and J by 5 bases. This CDR3 has 14 residues. Clones were sequenced by immunoSEQ multiplex PCR, and TCRdb holds only the in-frame ones, with some missing. The sample carries around 45,000 clones, 85% to 90% recorded once. This receptor was identified in a man between 40 and 70 years old with stage II lung adenocarcinoma. The chain has TRBV11-1 and TRBJ2-1, with 7 bases fitting TRBD1. Here the sequenced sample was PBMCs, taken before any cancer treatment. CDR3 sequence: CASSLVGQNNEQFF. CDR3 sequence (DNA): TGTGCCAGCAGCTTAGTGGGACAGAACAATGAGCAGTTCTTC.